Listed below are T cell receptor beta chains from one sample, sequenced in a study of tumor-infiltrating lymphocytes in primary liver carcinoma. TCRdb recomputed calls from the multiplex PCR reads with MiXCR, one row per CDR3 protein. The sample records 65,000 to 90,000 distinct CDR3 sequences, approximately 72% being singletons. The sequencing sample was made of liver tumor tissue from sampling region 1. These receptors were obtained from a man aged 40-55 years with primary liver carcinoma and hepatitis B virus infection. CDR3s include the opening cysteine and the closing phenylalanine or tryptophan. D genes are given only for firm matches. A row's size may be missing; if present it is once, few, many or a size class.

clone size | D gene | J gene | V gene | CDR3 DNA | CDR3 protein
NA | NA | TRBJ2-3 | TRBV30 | TGTGCCCGTATACCGGGGGGCACAGATACACAGTATTTT | CARIPGGTDTQYF
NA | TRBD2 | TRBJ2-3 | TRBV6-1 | TGTGACAGCAGTGAACTAGCGAGAGAGACAGATACGCAGTATTTT | CDSSELARETDTQYF
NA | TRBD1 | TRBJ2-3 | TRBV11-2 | TGTGCCAGCAGCTTAGATCTTGGGACAGAGGTAACCGATACGCAGTATTTT | CASSLDLGTEVTDTQYF
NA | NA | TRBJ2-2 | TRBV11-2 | TGTGCCAGCAGCATCGACCGCAGGGAGCTGTTTTTC | CASSIDRRELFF
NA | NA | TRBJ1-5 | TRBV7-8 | TGTGCCAGCAGCCCAGGGACATTGAATCAGCCCCAGTGTTTT | CASSPGTLNQPQCF
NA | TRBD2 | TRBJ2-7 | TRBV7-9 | TGTACCAGCAGCATGGGGACTAGCTCAGGGCAGCACTTC | CTSSMGTSSGQHF
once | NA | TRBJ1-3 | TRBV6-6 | TGTGCCAACAATTTCGACGCAACCACAGGAAACAACATATATTTT | CANNFDATTGNNIYF
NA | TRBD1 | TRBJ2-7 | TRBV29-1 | TGCAGCGCCCGAGGGGGCGGTGACGAGCAGTACTTC | CSARGGGDEQYF
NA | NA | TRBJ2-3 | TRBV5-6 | TGTACCAGCAGCTTGGCCCTCGACTCGTCCAAGACATATACGCAGTATTTT | CTSSLALDSSKTYTQYF
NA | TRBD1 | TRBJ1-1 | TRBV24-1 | TGTGCCACCAGTGATTCAGACAGGGGGAGGACTGAAGCTTTCTTT | CATSDSDRGRTEAFF
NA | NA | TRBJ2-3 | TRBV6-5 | TGTGCCAGCAATATGGCGGGACATACTACAGATACACAGTATTTT | CASNMAGHTTDTQYF
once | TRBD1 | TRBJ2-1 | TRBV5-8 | TGTGTCAGCAGCTCCTGGACAGGGGGTTTCGATGAGCAGTCCTTC | CVSSSWTGGFDEQSF
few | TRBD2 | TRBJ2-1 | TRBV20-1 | TGCAGTGCTAGAGATCCGCTAGCGGGTGGGGGGTATGAGCAGTTCTTC | CSARDPLAGGGYEQFF
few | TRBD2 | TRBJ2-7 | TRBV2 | TGTGCCAGCAGTGAAGCAGAAGGGTGGGAGGGATTC | CASSEAEGWEGF
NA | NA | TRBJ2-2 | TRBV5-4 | TGTGCCAGCAGCCCAGGGACCTCCGTGGACACCGGGGAGCTGTTTTTT | CASSPGTSVDTGELFF
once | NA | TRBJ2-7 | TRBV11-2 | TGTGTCAGCAGCTCCTTGGCTGGATCACCCTACGAGCAGTATTTC | CVSSSLAGSPYEQYF
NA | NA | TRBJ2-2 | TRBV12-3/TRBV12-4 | TGTGCAAACAGGCTTCCCCAAGGGGCCGGGGAGCTGTTTTTT | CANRLPQGAGELFF
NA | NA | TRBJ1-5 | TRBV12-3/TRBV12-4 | TGTGCCACCAGTTTAGGTGCTGGGAAGGTTAATCAGCCCCAGCATTTT | CATSLGAGKVNQPQHF
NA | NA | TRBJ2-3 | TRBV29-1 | TGCAGCACTTCGAGAGGGCCGGTGGGAGATACGCAGTATTTT | CSTSRGPVGDTQYF
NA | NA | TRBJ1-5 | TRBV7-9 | TGTGCCAGTAGTTTAATGAGCCTTAATCAGCCCCAGCATTTT | CASSLMSLNQPQHF
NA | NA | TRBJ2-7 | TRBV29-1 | TGCGGCGCCCAGACGGGAGCCTACGAGCAGTACTTC | CGAQTGAYEQYF
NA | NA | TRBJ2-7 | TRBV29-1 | TGCAGCGTTGATCCTGGGGAATGGCAGTACTTC | CSVDPGEWQYF
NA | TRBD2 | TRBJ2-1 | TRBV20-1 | TGCAGTGCTAGGTCATCCCCAAGCGGGAGGGGTGGGAATGAGCAGTTCTTC | CSARSSPSGRGGNEQFF
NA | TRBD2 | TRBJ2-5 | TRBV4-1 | TGCGCCAGTAGCCTCTATAGCGGGAGGGCCGGAGAGACCCAGTACTTC | CASSLYSGRAGETQYF
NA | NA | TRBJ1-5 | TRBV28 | TGTGCCAGCAGTGGCCAGCGAGATCAGCCCCAGCATTTT | CASSGQRDQPQHF
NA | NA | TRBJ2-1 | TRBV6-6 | TGTGCCAGCACCTCCGGCCAGGCGTACAATAGGCAGTTCTTC | CASTSGQAYNRQFF
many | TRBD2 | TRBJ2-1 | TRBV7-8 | TGTGCCAGCAGCTTGGGACTAGCGGGGGGCAATGAGCAGTTCTTC | CASSLGLAGGNEQFF
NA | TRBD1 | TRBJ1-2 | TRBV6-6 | TGTGCCAGCAGTTACTCGGCAGGGGGCGATAACTATGGTTACATCTTC | CASSYSAGGDNYGYIF
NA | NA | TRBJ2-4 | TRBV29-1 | TGCAGCGTTGAGGCTAGCAAGGACATTCGGTACTTC | CSVEASKDIRYF
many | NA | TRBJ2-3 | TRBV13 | TGTGCCAGCAGCTTACAACAGGCAGATACGCAGTATTTT | CASSLQQADTQYF
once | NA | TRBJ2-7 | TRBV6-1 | TGCGCCAGCATTGAATGGGTTTCCTACGAGCAGTACTTC | CASIEWVSYEQYF
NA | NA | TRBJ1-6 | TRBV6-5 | TGTGCCATCAGCCACGAGGAGGGTTCACCCCTCCACTTT | CAISHEEGSPLHF